This TCR beta chain was retrieved from a study of T cell changes during pregnancy in multiple sclerosis (dated by TCRdb to the late 2010s). Some background on the complete study: In women with multiple sclerosis, the researchers looked at how the T cell repertoire shifted as pregnancy progressed.

Library prep was done by the immunoSEQ multiplex PCR assay. Drawn from immuneACCESS, this table holds only the in-frame rearrangements with V and J called that TCRdb kept. Clones are partly lost; checked studies trace under half to an unresolved V gene and leave the rest unexplained. For this sample there are more than 85,000 clones; more than 80% appear just once. Around 1.2% of the sample is taken by the ten largest. Turning to this clone: Its cognate antigen has yet to be identified. No qualities accompany the bases; no much larger clone lies one base away.

The CDR3 runs 13 residues from the cysteine to the phenylalanine. Of all the DNA, just the CDR3 is kept, 39 bases in frame from base 1. Between the V and J ends, shortened by 5 bases and 5 bases respectively, the junction contains 12 bases. Via the germline V gene, CDR1 is SNHLY and CDR2 FYNNEI. The source of this sequence is a female donor with multiple sclerosis, enrolled in a pregnancy study. The material was peripheral blood, obtained in the second trimester of pregnancy. This sequence uses TRBV2 and TRBJ1-2, with TRBD1 tentatively as D gene (6 bases match). CDR3 reads: CASSSRQGYGYTF. The DNA sequence reads TGTGCCAGCAGTTCCAGGCAGGGGTATGGCTACACCTTC.